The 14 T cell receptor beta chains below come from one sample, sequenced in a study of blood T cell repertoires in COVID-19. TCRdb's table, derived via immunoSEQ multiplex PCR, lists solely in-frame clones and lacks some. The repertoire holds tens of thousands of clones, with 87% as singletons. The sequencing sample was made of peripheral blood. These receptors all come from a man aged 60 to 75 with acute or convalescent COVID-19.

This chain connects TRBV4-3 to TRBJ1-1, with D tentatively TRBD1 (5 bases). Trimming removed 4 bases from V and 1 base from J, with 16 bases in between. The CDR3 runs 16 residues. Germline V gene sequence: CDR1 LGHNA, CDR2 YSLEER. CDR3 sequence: CASSPTGQDENTEAFF. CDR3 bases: TGCGCCAGCAGCCCCACTGGACAAGACGAGAACACTGAAGCTTTCTTT.

CDR3 nucleotides: TGCGCCAGCAGCCAAGGATGGGGCACGAACACTGAAGCTTTCTTT. Its translation is CASSQGWGTNTEAFF. The V and J genes are TRBV4-3 and TRBJ1-1; a possible D gene is TRBD1 (5 bases). This CDR3 has 15 amino acids. The V and J ends lost 1 base and 1 base respectively, with 10 bases between them. Germline V gene sequence: CDR1 LGHNA, CDR2 YSLEER.

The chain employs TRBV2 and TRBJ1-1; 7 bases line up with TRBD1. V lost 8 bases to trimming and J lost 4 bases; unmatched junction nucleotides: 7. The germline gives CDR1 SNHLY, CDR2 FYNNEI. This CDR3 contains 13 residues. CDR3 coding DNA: TGTGCCAGCGGCAGACAGGGTAGCACTGAAGCTTTCTTT. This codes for CASGRQGSTEAFF.

CDR3 in DNA: TGTGCCAGCTCACAAGGGACTAGCAACAAATTTGTTCAGTACTTC. As protein: CASSQGTSNKFVQYF. The V and J genes are TRBV18 and TRBJ2-4, with 9 bases fitting TRBD2. The CDR3 spans 15 residues. Trimming cost V 4 bases and J 11 bases; bases outside gene matches: 12. Germline V gene data show CDR1 as KGHSH and CDR2 as LQKENI.

In DNA form, the CDR3 reads TGTGCAGCTGGGGGGACAGAACCTAACTATGGCTACACCTTC. It translates to CAAGGTEPNYGYTF. J is TRBJ1-2 and V is TRBV19; 7 bases fit TRBD1. The CDR3 covers 14 residues. The germline CDR1 and CDR2 sequences are LNHDA and SQIVND (reference sequence).

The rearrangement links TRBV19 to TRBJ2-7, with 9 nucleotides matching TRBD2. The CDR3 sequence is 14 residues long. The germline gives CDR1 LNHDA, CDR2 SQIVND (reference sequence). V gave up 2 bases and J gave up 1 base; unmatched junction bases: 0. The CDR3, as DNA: TGTGCCAGTAGTATAACTAGCGGGTCCTACGAGCAGTACTTC. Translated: CASSITSGSYEQYF.

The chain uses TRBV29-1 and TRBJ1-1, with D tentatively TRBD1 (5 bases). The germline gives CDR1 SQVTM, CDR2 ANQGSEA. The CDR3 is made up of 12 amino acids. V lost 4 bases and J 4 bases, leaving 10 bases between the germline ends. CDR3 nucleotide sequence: TGCAGCGTTGTAAGGGGACTCACTGAAGCTTTCTTT. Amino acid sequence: CSVVRGLTEAFF.

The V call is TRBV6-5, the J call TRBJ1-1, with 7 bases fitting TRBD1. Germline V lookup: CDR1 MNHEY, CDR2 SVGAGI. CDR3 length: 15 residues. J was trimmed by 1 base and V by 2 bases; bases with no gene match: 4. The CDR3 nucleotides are TGTGCCAGCAGTTACAGGGGGCTAAGGAACACTGAAGCTTTCTTT. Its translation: CASSYRGLRNTEAFF.

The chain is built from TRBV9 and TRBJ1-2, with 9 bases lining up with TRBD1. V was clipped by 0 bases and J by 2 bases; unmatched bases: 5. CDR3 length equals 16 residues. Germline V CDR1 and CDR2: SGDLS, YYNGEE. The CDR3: CASSVGGQGRNYGYTF. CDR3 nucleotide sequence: TGTGCCAGCAGCGTAGGCGGACAGGGGAGAAACTATGGCTACACCTTC.

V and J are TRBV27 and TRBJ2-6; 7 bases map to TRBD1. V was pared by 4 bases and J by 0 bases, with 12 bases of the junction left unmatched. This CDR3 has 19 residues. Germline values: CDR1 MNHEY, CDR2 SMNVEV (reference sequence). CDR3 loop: CASSSLRDSFFSGANVLTF. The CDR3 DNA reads TGTGCCAGCAGTTCACTCCGGGACAGCTTTTTCTCTGGGGCCAACGTCCTGACTTTC.

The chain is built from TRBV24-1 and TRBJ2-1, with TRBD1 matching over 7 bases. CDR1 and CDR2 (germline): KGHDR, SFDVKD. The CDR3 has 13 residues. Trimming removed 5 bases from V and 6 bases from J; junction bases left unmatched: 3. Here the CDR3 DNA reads TGTGCCACCAGTGGAGGGGGCAGCAATGAGCAGTTCTTC. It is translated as CATSGGGSNEQFF.

CDR3 residues: CASSLGAGPNQPQHF. The CDR3 DNA follows: TGTGCCAGCAGCTTAGGGGCAGGGCCCAATCAGCCCCAGCATTTT. J is TRBJ1-5 and V is TRBV7-2; D might be TRBD1 (5 bases). This CDR3 is built from 15 residues. V gave up 1 base and J gave up 3 bases, with 10 bases separating them. Germline-derived CDR1 and CDR2 are SGHTA and FQGNSA.

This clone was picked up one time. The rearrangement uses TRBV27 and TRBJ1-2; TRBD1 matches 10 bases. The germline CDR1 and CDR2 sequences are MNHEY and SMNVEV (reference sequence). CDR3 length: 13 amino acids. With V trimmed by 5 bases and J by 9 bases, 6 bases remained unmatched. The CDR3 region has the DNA TGTGCCAGCAGTCCCGGGACAGGGGAGAGCTACACCTTC. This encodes CASSPGTGESYTF.

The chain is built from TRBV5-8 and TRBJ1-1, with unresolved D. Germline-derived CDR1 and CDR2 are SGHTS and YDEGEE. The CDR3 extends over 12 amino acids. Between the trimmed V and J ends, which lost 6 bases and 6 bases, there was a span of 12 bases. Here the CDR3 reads CASTGFFAEAFF. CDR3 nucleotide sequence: TGTGCCAGCACCGGGTTTTTCGCTGAAGCTTTCTTT.